The 23 T cell receptor beta chains presented below share a single source sample, sequenced in a study of a mutant IDH1 vaccine in newly diagnosed glioma. TCRdb's table, derived via immunoSEQ multiplex PCR, lists solely in-frame clones and lacks some. The repertoire holds about 66,000 clones, with approximately 86% as singletons. Stated time point: baseline, week 1 (first vaccination visit). Described treatment: pre-vaccination baseline after standard-of-care therapy. Sequencing used PBMCs, obtained from a glioma patient treated with radiotherapy, temozolomide or both. The source is a man aged 25 to 40 with glioma.

The rearrangement joins TRBV2 to TRBJ1-4; D call uncertain. This CDR3 comprises 15 residues. V shed 1 base and J shed 5 bases, with 11 bases lying between them. Germline V gene lookup returns CDR1 SNHLY and CDR2 FYNNEI. The CDR3 here is CASSEGLVKNEKLFF. The DNA of the CDR3 is TGTGCCAGCAGTGAAGGACTGGTGAAGAATGAAAAACTGTTTTTT. Full variable domain (rest looked up from reference TRBV2 and TRBJ1-4): EPEVTQTPSHQVTQMGQEVILRCVPISNHLYFYWYRQILGQKVEFLVSFYNNEISEKSEIFDDQFSVERPDGSNFTLKIRSTKLEDSAMYFCASSEGLVKNEKLFFGSGTQLSVL.

The chain carries TRBV5-4 and TRBJ2-3; tentative D call: TRBD1 (5 bases). The CDR3 is 15 residues long. Germline lookup yields CDR1 SGHNT and CDR2 YYREEE (reference sequence). V was trimmed by 0 bases and J by 5 bases, leaving 13 bases between them. CDR3 DNA: TGTGCCAGCAGCTTGGGAGTCCAGGGTGGAGATACGCAGTATTTT. Encoded protein: CASSLGVQGGDTQYF.

J is TRBJ2-3 and V is TRBV10-1; D not resolved. The V gene lost 4 bases and the J gene lost 4 bases, with 9 bases spanning the gap. The CDR3 totals 13 residues. The V gene's germline CDR1 is WNHNN and CDR2 SYGVQD (reference sequence). This chain's CDR3 is CASSAAGPDTQYF. CDR3 sequence (DNA): TGCGCCAGCAGTGCCGCCGGGCCAGATACGCAGTATTTT.

This chain joins TRBV7-9 and TRBJ1-5; D unclear. Germline CDR1 SEHNR, CDR2 FQNEAQ (reference sequence). The CDR3 extends over 14 amino acids. V was trimmed by 0 bases and J by 4 bases, leaving 7 bases between them. The CDR3: CASSLANQNQPQHF. DNA of the CDR3: TGTGCCAGCAGCTTAGCGAATCAGAATCAGCCCCAGCATTTT. Filled out from reference TRBV7-9 and TRBJ1-5, the complete variable domain reads DTGVSQNPRHKITKRGQNVTFRCDPISEHNRLYWYRQTLGQGPEFLTYFQNEAQLEKSRLLSDRFSAERPKGSFSTLEIQRTEQGDSAMYLCASSLANQNQPQHFGDGTRLSIL.

The chain carries TRBV10-3 and TRBJ2-4, with 7 bases aligning to TRBD1. Losses at the gene ends were 2 bases for V and 1 base for J; bases not matched to a gene: 5. The CDR3 sequence is 16 residues long. Looked up from germline, CDR1 is ENHRY and CDR2 is SYGVKD. The CDR3 loop reads CAISEAGGMAKNIQYF. For the CDR3, the DNA is TGTGCCATCAGTGAGGCAGGGGGTATGGCCAAAAACATTCAGTACTTC.

The J gene is TRBJ2-1, the V gene TRBV10-3, with 8 positions matching TRBD1. V lost 11 bases and J lost 5; bases outside the gene matches: 8. Per germline, CDR1 ENHRY and CDR2 SYGVKD. CDR3 length equals 13 residues. The CDR3 region is CAVAGGADNEQFF. DNA of the CDR3: TGTGCCGTTGCAGGGGGCGCGGACAATGAGCAGTTCTTC.

The rearrangement joins TRBV4-2 to TRBJ1-2, with no clear D. The CDR3 is 15 residues long. Germline CDR1 reads LGHNA; CDR2 reads YNFKEQ. V lost 5 bases and J 5 bases, leaving 18 bases between the germline ends. This CDR3 is CASSYAGSATYGYTF. The CDR3 DNA reads as TGTGCCAGCAGCTACGCCGGGTCGGCAACATATGGCTACACCTTC.

This clone came up a few times. The chain recombines TRBV6-1 with TRBJ1-1; weak D call: TRBD1 (5 bases). Looked up from germline, CDR1 is MNHNS and CDR2 is SASEGT. The V end was cut by 3 bases, the J end by 1 base, with 12 bases between. The CDR3 sequence is 15 residues long. The CDR3 sequence: CASSDVGGTNTEAFF. Written as DNA, the CDR3 is TGTGCCAGCAGTGACGTGGGGGGAACGAACACTGAAGCTTTCTTT.

CDR3 sequence reads: CASSSPGQPTDTQYF. DNA for the CDR3: TGTGCCAGCAGTTCTCCGGGACAGCCGACAGATACGCAGTATTTT. The J gene is TRBJ2-3, the V gene TRBV6-5; 7 bases are a match to TRBD1. The V gene's germline CDR1 is MNHEY and CDR2 SVGAGI. This CDR3 region has 15 residues. The V and J ends lost 4 bases and 3 bases, in that order; junction bases with no gene match: 7.

This clone was recorded once. This rearrangement joins TRBV11-3 to TRBJ1-6, with D unresolved. CDR1 and CDR2 from the germline V gene are SGHNT and YENEEA. V was clipped by 3 bases and J by 7 bases, with 7 bases between them. CDR3 size: 13 residues. The CDR3 reads CASSFTDNSPLHF. CDR3 nucleotide sequence: TGTGCCAGCAGCTTTACAGACAATTCACCCCTCCACTTT.

V usage is TRBV5-1 and J usage is TRBJ2-3; TRBD2 might be the D (7 bases). Germline loops: CDR1 SGHRS, CDR2 YFSETQ. The CDR3 length is 15 residues. V was pared by 2 bases and J by 5 bases, with 15 bases between. In DNA form, the CDR3 reads TGCGCCAGCAGCTTCCTCGGGGGGCACATAGATACGCAGTATTTT. Protein product: CASSFLGGHIDTQYF.

V usage is TRBV2 and J usage is TRBJ1-6, with D possibly matching TRBD1 (5 bases). Trimming cost V 7 bases and J 0 bases, with 13 bases left between them. The CDR3 has 16 amino acids. Germline lookup yields CDR1 SNHLY and CDR2 FYNNEI. The CDR3 nucleotides are TGTGCCAGCAAGGGGACGGCTGCCTCCTATAATTCACCCCTCCACTTT. As protein: CASKGTAASYNSPLHF.

The genes are TRBV5-5 and TRBJ2-1, with TRBD2 as a possible D gene (6 bases). The germline CDR1 and CDR2 sequences are SGHKS and YYEKEE (reference sequence). This CDR3 region has 16 residues. The V and J ends lost 2 bases and 6 bases respectively, with 18 bases between them. The CDR3 DNA is TGTGCCAGCAGCTTAGTCGGGGGTTCCCTCTTCAATGAGCAGTTCTTC. It codes for CASSLVGGSLFNEQFF.

The chain combines TRBV28 with TRBJ2-1, with D perhaps matching TRBD1 or TRBD2 (6 bases each). Germline V gene sequence: CDR1 MDHEN, CDR2 SYDVKM. This CDR3 comprises 14 residues. V was clipped by 10 bases and J by 2 bases, with 15 bases between them. The CDR3 DNA sequence: TGTGCCACCGGAGGGGGACCGGCCTACAATGAGCAGTTCTTC. The encoded protein is CATGGGPAYNEQFF.

The chain carries TRBV5-1 and TRBJ2-6; no reliable D call. The V gene lost 0 bases and the J gene lost 0 bases, with 4 bases spanning the gap. Germline CDR1 and CDR2: SGHRS and YFSETQ. CDR3 length: 15 amino acids. The CDR3 region is CASSLEPSGANVLTF. The CDR3 DNA sequence: TGCGCCAGCAGCTTGGAACCCTCTGGGGCCAACGTCCTGACTTTC.

Only a few counts were recorded for this clone. Germline is not matched at one junction end, which may reflect a read error. The chain is built from TRBV5-3 and TRBJ1-1, with no clear D. TRBV5-3 is assigned to the ORF class and has an uncertain function. The CDR3 runs to 12 residues. CDR3 region: CASSYGNAEAFF. In DNA, the CDR3 is TGTGCCAGCAGCTATGGGAACGCTGAAGCTTTCTTT.

V is TRBV5-1 and J is TRBJ1-2; possible D gene TRBD1, 5 bases. This CDR3 comprises 16 residues. Per germline, CDR1 SGHRS and CDR2 YFSETQ. Deletions cut 0 bases from V and 8 bases from J, with 20 bases between. The DNA of the CDR3 is TGCGCCAGCAGCTTGGCGAGGGACGGACGGCATAAGGGCTACACCTTC. This encodes CASSLARDGRHKGYTF. Based on the CDR3 plus reference TRBV5-1 and TRBJ1-2, the full variable domain is KAGVTQTPRYLIKTRGQQVTLSCSPISGHRSVSWYQQTPGQGLQFLFEYFSETQRNKGNFPGRFSGRQFSNSRSEMNVSTLELGDSALYLCASSLARDGRHKGYTFGSGTRLTVV.

This chain uses TRBV19 with TRBJ2-7, with 7 bases fitting TRBD2. Germline V CDR1 and CDR2: LNHDA, SQIVND (reference sequence). The length of the CDR3 is 12 residues. Trimming at V came to 7 bases and at J to 11 bases, leaving 11 bases not matched to a gene. The CDR3 loop reads CASKGPWGREYF. The CDR3 nucleotides read TGTGCCAGTAAGGGACCGTGGGGGAGGGAGTACTTC.

The chain carries TRBV4-2 and TRBJ2-5; TRBD2 might be the D (5 bases). With 0 bases removed from V and 4 bases from J, the gap between germline ends came to 15 bases. This CDR3 is built from 16 residues. Germline CDR1 and CDR2: LGHNA and YNFKEQ. The CDR3 nucleotides are TGTGCCAGCAGCCAAGAGACCGGACTGTCGCTAGAGACCCAGTACTTC. Encoded protein: CASSQETGLSLETQYF.

The chain joins TRBV4-1 to TRBJ1-1; D is unclear. CDR1 is MGHRA, CDR2 YSYEKL, per germline. The CDR3 loop spans 16 amino acids. With 1 base removed from V and 2 bases from J, the gap between germline ends came to 14 bases. The CDR3 DNA follows: TGCGCCAGCAGCCAAGGGAGGGCAAGGGTAAACACTGAAGCTTTCTTT. Protein product: CASSQGRARVNTEAFF.

The V gene is TRBV5-1, the J gene TRBJ1-1; the match to TRBD1 covers 7 bases. The CDR3 is 13 residues long. V gave up 5 bases and J gave up 4 bases; unmatched junction bases: 5. Germline lookup yields CDR1 SGHRS and CDR2 YFSETQ. This chain's CDR3 is CASRSTGITEAFF. The DNA of the CDR3 is TGCGCCAGCAGGTCGACAGGGATCACTGAAGCTTTCTTT.

The J gene is TRBJ1-1, the V gene TRBV7-2; 8 positions match TRBD1. The CDR3 runs 13 residues. V lost 5 bases, J lost 3 bases, and 2 bases stayed unmatched. Germline V gene data show CDR1 as SGHTA and CDR2 as FQGNSA. The CDR3 sequence: CASSLTGDTEAFF. The CDR3 nucleotides read TGTGCCAGCAGCCTGACAGGGGACACTGAAGCTTTCTTT.

This chain connects TRBV25-1 to TRBJ2-2; D remains unclear. The CDR3 totals 15 residues. Trimming cost V 0 bases and J 4 bases, with 9 bases left between them. The germline V gene encodes CDR1 MGHDK and CDR2 SYGVNS. In DNA, the CDR3 is TGTGCCAGCAGTGAATATAAGGGATCCACCGGGGAGCTGTTTTTT. Translating gives CASSEYKGSTGELFF.